One sample yielded the 4 T cell receptor beta chains listed below, sequenced in a study of blood T cell repertoires in COVID-19. Generated by immunoSEQ multiplex PCR, the TCRdb table keeps only in-frame clones and is missing some. The sample comprises 200,000 to 300,000 clones, roughly four fifths of which are singletons, and 4% rests with the top ten. The sequenced sample consisted of peripheral blood. These receptor sequences come from a man aged 50 to 60 with acute or convalescent COVID-19.

The chain has TRBV15 and TRBJ2-7; the D is unclear. V shed 0 bases and J shed 2 bases, with 11 bases lying between them. The CDR3 sequence is 15 residues long. Germline V gene sequence: CDR1 LNHNV, CDR2 YYDKDF (reference sequence). Here the CDR3 DNA reads TGTGCCACCAGCAGAGATGACAATTACCCCTACGAGCAGTACTTC. It specifies CATSRDDNYPYEQYF.

V is TRBV5-3 and J is TRBJ2-1, with D unclear. TRBV5-3 qualifies as an ORF whose function is uncertain. V was trimmed by 0 bases and J by 1 base, leaving 11 bases between them. CDR3 length: 16 residues. In DNA form, the CDR3 reads TGTGCCAGAAGCTTGGACTACCCTTTTTCCTACAATGAGCAGTTCTTC. It encodes CARSLDYPFSYNEQFF.

CDR3 protein: CASSLFRQGAYIQYF. The CDR3 bases are TGTGCCAGTAGTTTATTTCGACAGGGCGCGTACATTCAGTACTTC. The chain couples TRBV19 to TRBJ2-4, with 7 nucleotides matching TRBD1. Trimming at V came to 5 bases and at J to 8 bases, leaving 12 bases not matched to a gene. The CDR3 covers 15 residues. CDR1 and CDR2 (germline): LNHDA, SQIVND (reference sequence).

This clone has just one count. J is TRBJ2-7 and V is TRBV7-8, with D possibly TRBD1 on 6 matching bases. Looked up from germline, CDR1 is SGHVS and CDR2 is FQNEAQ. V was clipped by 5 bases and J by 4 bases, with 18 bases between them. The CDR3 is made up of 15 amino acids. In DNA, the CDR3 is TGTGCCAGCAGCGGCAGGGACAAAACTCCGTACGAGCAGTACTTC. Translating gives CASSGRDKTPYEQYF.